Each of the 26 T cell receptor beta chains below was sequenced from the same sample in a study of cytomegalovirus exposure and HLA in healthy donors. A multiplex PCR was run with 60 Vbeta primers and 13 Jbeta primers. Measured with immunoSEQ multiplex PCR; TCRdb has only the in-frame clones, and not every one. This table holds 150,000 to 200,000 clones. The sequenced sample was PBMCs. The receptors shown here come from a woman aged 55-70 years in good health and CMV-seronegative.

V usage is TRBV7-9 and J usage is TRBJ1-2; D not certain. This CDR3 is 14 amino acids long. Germline CDR1 and CDR2: SEHNR and FQNEAQ (reference sequence). Trimming pared 0 bases from V and 5 bases from J, leaving 10 bases between. CDR3 in amino acids: CASSLAGRTYGYTF. In DNA, the CDR3 is TGTGCCAGCAGCTTAGCGGGAAGGACTTATGGCTACACCTTC.

J is TRBJ1-2 and V is TRBV5-1, with D unresolved. V shed 0 bases and J shed 0 bases, with 3 bases lying between them. Germline-derived CDR1 and CDR2 are SGHRS and YFSETQ. The CDR3 length is 13 residues. CDR3 amino acids: CASSLAANYGYTF. For the CDR3, the DNA is TGCGCCAGCAGCTTGGCAGCTAACTATGGCTACACCTTC.

V and J are TRBV7-2 and TRBJ2-3; tentatively, D is TRBD2 (5 bases). Germline assignment: CDR1 SGHTA and CDR2 FQGNSA. V shed 0 bases and J shed 6 bases, with 19 bases lying between them. This CDR3 has 17 amino acids. The CDR3 loop is CASSLAVALSRRDTQYF. The CDR3 DNA is TGTGCCAGCAGCTTAGCGGTAGCGCTCTCCCGGCGGGATACGCAGTATTTT. Full variable domain (missing parts from reference TRBV7-2 and TRBJ2-3): GAGVSQSPSNKVTEKGKDVELRCDPISGHTALYWYRQSLGQGLEFLIYFQGNSAPDKSGLPSDRFSAERTGGSVSTLTIQRTQQEDSAVYLCASSLAVALSRRDTQYFGPGTRLTVL.

The V call is TRBV7-8, the J call TRBJ2-7, with D maybe TRBD1 (6 bases). Trimming cost V 5 bases and J 7 bases, with 18 bases left between them. This CDR3 region has 14 residues. Germline-derived CDR1 and CDR2 are SGHVS and FQNEAQ. The CDR3 reads CASSPIRGLGEQYF. The CDR3 region has the DNA TGTGCCAGCAGCCCGATTAGGGGGTTGGGGGAGCAGTACTTC.

The chain carries TRBV11-2 and TRBJ1-2, with 11 bases identical to TRBD1. CDR1 and CDR2 from the germline V gene are SGHAT and FQNNGV. The CDR3 covers 16 residues. V lost 2 bases and J lost 4; bases outside the gene matches: 6. CDR3 loop: CASSLLSGTGGYGYTF. Written as DNA, the CDR3 is TGTGCCAGCAGCTTACTTTCCGGGACAGGGGGCTATGGCTACACCTTC.

The chain employs TRBV4-3 and TRBJ2-5, with TRBD1 identical over 8 bases. The DNA matches TRBJ2-7 better at its end, which makes the J call doubtful. Per the germline V gene, CDR1 is LGHNA and CDR2 is YSLEER. The CDR3 loop spans 16 amino acids. CDR3 residues: CASSQDWVGQGYEQYF. The CDR3 DNA follows: TGCGCCAGCAGCCAAGATTGGGTTGGACAGGGATACGAGCAGTACTTC.

This chain joins TRBV27 and TRBJ1-5; tentative D call: TRBD1 (6 bases). This CDR3 has 14 amino acids. The germline V gene has CDR1 MNHEY and CDR2 SMNVEV (reference sequence). Trimming stripped 6 bases from V and 1 base from J, with 10 bases between. CDR3 DNA: TGTGCCAGCAGCAATCAGGGGAGCAATCAGCCCCAGCATTTT. This sequence encodes CASSNQGSNQPQHF.

The chain has TRBV4-1 and TRBJ2-2; D is unclear. The CDR3 has 15 residues. V was clipped by 4 bases and J by 6 bases, with 15 bases between them. Germline V gene lookup returns CDR1 MGHRA and CDR2 YSYEKL. The CDR3 nucleotides read TGCGCCAGCAGCCGATACTACGATAATCCCGGGGAGCTGTTTTTT. Translation gives CASSRYYDNPGELFF.

The CDR3 is CASSFKGTRVSFSTDTQYF. In DNA form, the CDR3 reads TGTGCCAGCAGTTTTAAGGGGACTAGAGTTTCCTTTAGCACAGATACGCAGTATTTT. The chain couples TRBV27 to TRBJ2-3; 8 nucleotides match TRBD2. The CDR3 is 19 amino acids. Germline values: CDR1 MNHEY, CDR2 SMNVEV (reference sequence). Germline trimming cut 3 bases from V and 0 bases from J; bases unmatched to any gene: 14.

This rearrangement joins TRBV19 to TRBJ1-4; D not certain. This CDR3 is 15 amino acids long. CDR1 LNHDA and CDR2 SQIVND come from the germline V gene (reference sequence). Trimming left V 5 bases short and J 8 bases short, with 18 bases between. The CDR3 DNA sequence: TGTGCCAGTAGTCGCGCAAAGGCTGGAGGAGAAAAACTGTTTTTT. This gives the protein CASSRAKAGGEKLFF.

Points on this clone: This specimen includes other DNA sequences encoding the same CDR3. This chain uses TRBV5-1 with TRBJ1-2; D might be TRBD1 (6 bases). This CDR3 region has 14 residues. V gave up 0 bases and J gave up 2 bases, with 8 bases separating them. Per germline, CDR1 SGHRS and CDR2 YFSETQ. Here the CDR3 reads CASSLGDRNYGYTF. DNA for the CDR3: TGCGCCAGCAGCTTGGGTGACAGGAACTATGGCTACACCTTC.

The genes are TRBV4-2 and TRBJ1-4, with unresolved D. V was cut by 0 bases and J by 8 bases, with 13 bases left in between. The CDR3 spans 15 residues. Germline-derived CDR1 and CDR2 are LGHNA and YNFKEQ. The CDR3 region has the DNA TGTGCCAGCAGCCAAGATCTGACATTACAGGAAAAACTGTTTTTT. Translation: CASSQDLTLQEKLFF.

V and J are TRBV6-1 and TRBJ1-1; D is undetermined. Germline V lookup: CDR1 MNHNS, CDR2 SASEGT. The germline V and J ends were trimmed by 7 bases and 1 base, with 10 bases remaining between them. This CDR3 spans 13 amino acids. The CDR3 here is CASKLLRNTEAFF. CDR3 DNA: TGTGCCAGCAAACTCCTACGGAACACTGAAGCTTTCTTT.

The genes are TRBV10-3 and TRBJ1-6; D perhaps matches TRBD1 (6 bases). The germline V gene has CDR1 ENHRY and CDR2 SYGVKD. The CDR3 has 17 residues. V lost 0 bases to trimming and J lost 0 bases, with 9 bases between them. The CDR3 sequence: CAISESRGGSYNSPLHF. CDR3 nucleotides: TGTGCCATCAGTGAGTCGAGGGGGGGCTCCTATAATTCACCCCTCCACTTT.

The V and J genes are TRBV18 and TRBJ1-4; TRBD1 matches at 12 bases. Germline V gene lookup returns CDR1 KGHSH and CDR2 LQKENI. After removal of 3 bases from V and 7 bases from J, the junction contained 3 bases not matched to a gene. The CDR3 spans 15 residues. The CDR3: CASSPGTGGREKLFF. The CDR3 coding sequence is TGTGCCAGCTCACCCGGGACAGGGGGCCGTGAAAAACTGTTTTTT.

The rearrangement links TRBV5-1 to TRBJ2-5; D is possibly TRBD1 (5 bases). Germline lookup yields CDR1 SGHRS and CDR2 YFSETQ. V dropped 2 bases and J dropped 10 bases, with 15 bases sitting between them. The CDR3 runs to 13 residues. The CDR3 sequence: CASSLGAGRDQYF. The CDR3 DNA is TGCGCCAGCAGCTTAGGGGCAGGAAGGGACCAGTACTTC.

The V call is TRBV2, the J call TRBJ1-5; D might be TRBD1 (5 bases). V lost 8 bases, J lost 0 bases, and 11 bases lay in between. The CDR3 consists of 14 residues. In germline, CDR1 is SNHLY, CDR2 FYNNEI. The CDR3 DNA is TGTGCCAGCGTGGGACTGATTAGCAATCAGCCCCAGCATTTT. Amino acids: CASVGLISNQPQHF.

J is TRBJ1-5 and V is TRBV7-2; D gene uncertain. The CDR3 covers 14 residues. With 5 bases removed from V and 7 bases from J, the gap between germline ends came to 15 bases. Germline values: CDR1 SGHTA, CDR2 FQGNSA. The CDR3, as DNA: TGTGCCAGCAGCCCCACAGAGTCCTGGCAGCCCCAGCATTTT. This codes for CASSPTESWQPQHF.

The V and J genes are TRBV7-9 and TRBJ1-4; D possibly corresponds to TRBD1 (5 bases). CDR3 length: 14 residues. Germline lookup yields CDR1 SEHNR and CDR2 FQNEAQ (reference sequence). Trimming removed 3 bases at V and 2 bases at J, with 7 bases between. This CDR3 is CASSFRVTNEKLFF. CDR3 coding DNA: TGTGCCAGCAGCTTCAGGGTTACTAATGAAAAACTGTTTTTT. The complete variable domain, with remaining parts taken from reference TRBV7-9 and TRBJ1-4, reads DTGVSQNPRHKITKRGQNVTFRCDPISEHNRLYWYRQTLGQGPEFLTYFQNEAQLEKSRLLSDRFSAERPKGSFSTLEIQRTEQGDSAMYLCASSFRVTNEKLFFGSGTQLSVL.

J is TRBJ1-2 and V is TRBV5-1; 9 positions match TRBD1. The trim removed 4 bases at V and 4 bases at J, leaving 2 bases unmatched. The CDR3 covers 13 residues. The germline gives CDR1 SGHRS, CDR2 YFSETQ. The CDR3 reads CASSGTGRYGYTF. DNA of the CDR3: TGCGCCAGCAGCGGGACAGGGCGCTATGGCTACACCTTC.

The chain combines TRBV7-2 with TRBJ1-1; D remains ambiguous. The CDR3 spans 13 residues. Trimming took off 3 bases at V and 1 base at J, with 6 bases between the two ends. Germline loops: CDR1 SGHTA, CDR2 FQGNSA. The CDR3: CASSFAENTEAFF. DNA for the CDR3: TGTGCCAGCAGCTTTGCGGAGAACACTGAAGCTTTCTTT.

This sequence joins TRBV5-1 and TRBJ2-5; 9 bases are shared with TRBD1. The V gene end was trimmed by 2 bases and the J gene end by 5 bases; junction bases not matched to a gene: 7. This CDR3 has 15 residues. CDR1 SGHRS and CDR2 YFSETQ come from the germline V gene. The CDR3 loop is CASSFRGQGGETQYF. The CDR3 DNA reads as TGCGCCAGCAGCTTCAGGGGACAGGGAGGGGAGACCCAGTACTTC.

The rearrangement joins TRBV7-2 to TRBJ2-5; 7 bases are a match to TRBD2. Trimming removed 0 bases from V and 7 bases from J; junction bases left unmatched: 11. The CDR3 has 16 residues. The V gene's germline CDR1 is SGHTA and CDR2 FQGNSA. CDR3 bases: TGTGCCAGCAGCTTAGCTCAAGGAGCGGGGAGCCTGACCCAGTACTTC. Residues: CASSLAQGAGSLTQYF.

The rearrangement uses TRBV2 and TRBJ2-7, with 7 bases fitting TRBD1. This CDR3 has 15 residues. Germline values: CDR1 SNHLY, CDR2 FYNNEI. V gave up 8 bases and J gave up 0 bases; unmatched junction bases: 10. This chain's CDR3 is CASHTDRAASYEQYF. Here the CDR3 DNA reads TGTGCCAGCCACACCGACAGGGCAGCCTCCTACGAGCAGTACTTC.

The V call is TRBV4-1, the J call TRBJ2-2; 12 nucleotides line up with TRBD2. In germline, CDR1 is MGHRA, CDR2 YSYEKL. Trimming cost V 0 bases and J 6 bases; bases outside gene matches: 5. The CDR3 has 17 amino acids. CDR3 amino acids: CASSQDPSGGAAGELFF. In nucleotides, the CDR3 is TGCGCCAGCAGCCAAGATCCTAGCGGGGGGGCGGCCGGGGAGCTGTTTTTT.

This chain joins TRBV4-3 and TRBJ2-6, with 7 bases matching TRBD1. V lost 4 bases and J lost 4; bases outside the gene matches: 13. CDR3 length equals 18 residues. Germline CDR1 and CDR2: LGHNA and YSLEER. Here the CDR3 reads CASSLWGQLVRGANVLTF. The CDR3, as DNA: TGCGCCAGCAGCCTCTGGGGACAGCTTGTGAGAGGGGCCAACGTCCTGACTTTC.